The 9 T cell receptor beta chains below come from one sample, sequenced in a study of CD8 T cell repertoires and HIV-1 epitope variants. Sequencing used immunoSEQ multiplex PCR; TCRdb keeps in-frame clones, though not all of them. This sample carries nearly 5,000 clones, approximately 65% of them seen once, and the ten largest clones take 40% to 45%. No antigen is known for these receptors. Sequenced: cultured CD8+ T cells derived from PBMCs. The receptor source for this set is a male donor with HIV.

The rearrangement links TRBV15 to TRBJ1-4; D is perhaps TRBD1 (5 bases). Deletions cut 5 bases from V and 7 bases from J, with 14 bases between. The CDR3 runs 14 residues. Germline CDR1 LNHNV, CDR2 YYDKDF (reference sequence). CDR3 in DNA: TGTGCCACCAGCTTGGCTTTAGGGACTGAAAAACTGTTTTTT. This sequence encodes CATSLALGTEKLFF.

This clone is medium-sized (0.01 to 0.1%) within its sample. The chain combines TRBV13 with TRBJ2-1; D possibly matches TRBD1 or TRBD2 (6 bases each). Germline V gene data show CDR1 as PRHDT and CDR2 as FYEKMQ (reference sequence). CDR3 length: 16 amino acids. Deletions cut 5 bases from V and 3 bases from J, with 17 bases between. In DNA form, the CDR3 reads TGTGCCAGCAGCCCCCTCTCTGGGGGGCTCTACAATGAGCAGTTCTTC. This translates into CASSPLSGGLYNEQFF.

V and J are TRBV25-1 and TRBJ2-3; D gene uncertain. The length of the CDR3 is 12 residues. Germline lookup yields CDR1 MGHDK and CDR2 SYGVNS. V was shortened by 4 bases and J by 5 bases, with 7 bases between the two germline ends. This CDR3 is CASSGPRDTQYF. The CDR3 DNA reads as TGTGCCAGCAGTGGGCCTAGAGATACGCAGTATTTT.

The gene calls are TRBV7-9 and TRBJ1-1, with 8 bases fitting TRBD1. Germline CDR1 is SEHNR and CDR2 is FQNEAQ (reference sequence). The CDR3 totals 14 residues. With 0 bases clipped from V and 8 bases from J, the junction kept 5 bases outside the gene matches. CDR3 in DNA: TGTGCCAGCAGCTTAGCCAGGACAGGGAGGGAAGCTTTCTTT. Its protein product is CASSLARTGREAFF.

The V call is TRBV5-1, the J call TRBJ2-2; 7 bases are shared with TRBD1. The CDR3 totals 15 residues. Germline CDR1 and CDR2: SGHRS and YFSETQ. Germline trimming cut 4 bases from V and 3 bases from J; bases unmatched to any gene: 6. As DNA, the CDR3 is TGCGCCAGCAGCGGACAGGTTCCGGACACCGGGGAGCTGTTTTTT. Protein sequence: CASSGQVPDTGELFF.

There are a few counts of this clone. V gene TRBV27 combines with J gene TRBJ2-7, with D maybe TRBD1 (5 bases). The CDR3 sequence is 13 residues long. CDR1 and CDR2 from the germline V gene are MNHEY and SMNVEV (reference sequence). Deletions cut 3 bases from V and 3 bases from J, with 9 bases between. The CDR3 nucleotides are TGTGCCAGCAGTTTTGGGGCAGACTACGAGCAGTACTTC. It codes for CASSFGADYEQYF.

Only a few counts were recorded for this clone. The chain combines TRBV28 with TRBJ2-7, with TRBD1 matching 11 bases. CDR1 and CDR2 (germline): MDHEN, SYDVKM. This CDR3 region has 14 residues. Losses at the gene ends were 7 bases for V and 2 bases for J; bases not matched to a gene: 4. The CDR3 reads CASNPGQGAYEQYF. In DNA form, the CDR3 reads TGTGCCAGCAATCCGGGACAGGGGGCCTACGAGCAGTACTTC.

This clone was counted only a few times. This sequence joins TRBV28 and TRBJ2-5; D might be TRBD1 or TRBD2, each matching 5 bases. Trimming removed 7 bases at V and 2 bases at J, with 17 bases between. This CDR3 is built from 15 residues. CDR1 and CDR2 (germline): MDHEN, SYDVKM. The CDR3 here is CASTPLGETQETQYF. The CDR3 nucleotides read TGTGCCAGCACCCCCTTGGGGGAAACGCAAGAGACCCAGTACTTC. Drawing the rest from reference TRBV28 and TRBJ2-5, the complete variable domain is DVKVTQSSRYLVKRTGEKVFLECVQDMDHENMFWYRQDPGLGLRLIYFSYDVKMKEKGDIPEGYSVSREKKERFSLILESASTNQTSMYLCASTPLGETQETQYFGPGTRLLVL.

V gene TRBV28 combines with J gene TRBJ2-7; D remains ambiguous. From germline, CDR1 is MDHEN and CDR2 SYDVKM. This CDR3 has 16 amino acids. The V and J ends lost 3 bases and 0 bases respectively, with 15 bases between them. CDR3 in DNA: TGTGCCAGCAGTTTGGCTGAAAGAACGGACTCCTACGAGCAGTACTTC. Translated, it gives CASSLAERTDSYEQYF.